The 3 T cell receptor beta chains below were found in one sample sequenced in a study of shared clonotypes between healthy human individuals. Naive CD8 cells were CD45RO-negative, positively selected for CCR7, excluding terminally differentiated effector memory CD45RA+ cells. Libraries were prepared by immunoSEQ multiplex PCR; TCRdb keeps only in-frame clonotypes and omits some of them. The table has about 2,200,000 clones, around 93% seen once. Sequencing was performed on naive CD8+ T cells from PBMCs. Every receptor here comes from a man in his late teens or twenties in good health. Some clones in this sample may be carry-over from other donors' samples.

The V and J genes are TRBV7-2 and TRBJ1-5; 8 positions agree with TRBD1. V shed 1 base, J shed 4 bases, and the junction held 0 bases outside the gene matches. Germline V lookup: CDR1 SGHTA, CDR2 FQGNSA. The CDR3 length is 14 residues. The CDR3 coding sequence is TGTGCCAGCAGCTTAGGACAGGGGAATCAGCCCCAGCATTTT. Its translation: CASSLGQGNQPQHF.

The CDR3, as DNA: TGCGCCAGCAGCGCCCCTGAGGGGGGGCGCGCTCATGGCTACACCTTC. This gives the protein CASSAPEGGRAHGYTF. J is TRBJ1-2 and V is TRBV5-1, with D perhaps matching TRBD1 (6 bases). The germline gives CDR1 SGHRS, CDR2 YFSETQ. V was pared by 4 bases and J by 6 bases, with 22 bases between. The CDR3 spans 16 residues.

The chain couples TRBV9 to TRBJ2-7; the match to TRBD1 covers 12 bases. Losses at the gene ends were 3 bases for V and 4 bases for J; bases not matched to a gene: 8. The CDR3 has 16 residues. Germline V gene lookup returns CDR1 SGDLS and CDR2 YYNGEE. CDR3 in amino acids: CASSEGPGQGAYEQYF. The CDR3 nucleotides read TGTGCCAGCAGCGAGGGCCCGGGACAGGGGGCTTACGAGCAGTACTTC.